This T cell receptor beta chain is from a study of shared clonotypes between healthy human individuals. Germline loops: CDR1 MDHEN, CDR2 SYDVKM. V dropped 6 bases and J dropped 4 bases, with 20 bases sitting between them. CDR3 size: 16 residues. Terminally differentiated effector memory CD45RA+ cells were excluded from the naive CD8 cells, which were CD45RO-negative and positively selected for CCR7. Clones were read by immunoSEQ multiplex PCR, and TCRdb kept only the in-frame ones, dropping some. The sample has some 800,000 clones; 92% are singletons. This rearrangement joins TRBV28 to TRBJ2-3; tentative D call: TRBD2 (6 bases). The receptor comes from a man aged 25-45 years in good health. The specimen sequenced was naive CD8+ T cells sorted from blood. The CDR3 sequence is CASSHRFLEGPDTQYF. The CDR3, as DNA: TGTGCCAGCAGCCACCGGTTTCTGGAGGGCCCAGATACGCAGTATTTT.